These 12 T cell receptor beta chains came from one sample sequenced in a study of cytomegalovirus exposure and HLA in healthy donors. 13 Jbeta primers and 60 Vbeta primers were used for the PCR. TCRdb keeps only in-frame clones here, not all; method: immunoSEQ multiplex PCR. Here the sample spans roughly 200,000 clones, around four fifths being singletons. Sequenced material: PBMCs. The receptors stem from a woman in her fifties or sixties in good health and CMV-seropositive.

This chain joins TRBV28 and TRBJ2-7; 8 bases match TRBD2. There are 15 residues in the CDR3. V dropped 2 bases and J dropped 2; count of bases not matched to a gene: 5. The germline V gene has CDR1 MDHEN and CDR2 SYDVKM. The CDR3 DNA sequence: TGTGCCAGCAGTTTAGGGCGGGGGGCAACCTACGAGCAGTACTTC. Amino acids: CASSLGRGATYEQYF.

The CDR3 region has the DNA TGTGCCACACTGGACGGGACAGGGAGGACCTACGAGCAGTACTTC. It codes for CATLDGTGRTYEQYF. The V gene is TRBV10-3, the J gene TRBJ2-7, with 9 nucleotides matching TRBD1. This CDR3 spans 15 amino acids. V shed 10 bases and J 2 bases; nucleotides not matched to a gene: 12. Germline V CDR1 and CDR2: ENHRY, SYGVKD.

The V call is TRBV30, the J call TRBJ2-1; TRBD2 matches 14 bases. Germline CDR1 reads GTSNPN; CDR2 reads SVGIG (reference sequence). The length of the CDR3 is 15 residues. With V trimmed by 0 bases and J by 6 bases, 1 base remained unmatched. CDR3 bases: TGTGCCTGGAGTGTGACTAGCGGGAGGGCCAATGAGCAGTTCTTC. Protein sequence: CAWSVTSGRANEQFF.

V is TRBV5-1 and J is TRBJ2-5, with D tentatively TRBD1 (6 bases). Per the germline V gene, CDR1 is SGHRS and CDR2 is YFSETQ. The CDR3 runs to 15 residues. V lost 0 bases and J lost 4, with 13 bases in between. The CDR3 DNA follows: TGCGCCAGCAGCTTGGCCCAGGGGTCATCAGAGACCCAGTACTTC. The encoded protein is CASSLAQGSSETQYF. The complete variable domain, with remaining parts taken from reference TRBV5-1 and TRBJ2-5, reads KAGVTQTPRYLIKTRGQQVTLSCSPISGHRSVSWYQQTPGQGLQFLFEYFSETQRNKGNFPGRFSGRQFSNSRSEMNVSTLELGDSALYLCASSLAQGSSETQYFGPGTRLLVL.

The rearrangement joins TRBV5-4 to TRBJ2-7, with D maybe TRBD2 (6 bases). Germline assignment: CDR1 SGHNT and CDR2 YYREEE (reference sequence). This CDR3 has 15 residues. V lost 0 bases and J lost 3, with 13 bases in between. CDR3 nucleotides: TGTGCCAGCAGCTTGGTGGGGGGTAGTCACTACGAGCAGTACTTC. Its translation: CASSLVGGSHYEQYF.

The rearrangement uses TRBV14 and TRBJ2-7; 7 bases match TRBD1. This CDR3 has 14 amino acids. In germline, CDR1 is SGHDN, CDR2 FVKESK. The ends lost 1 base at V and 3 bases at J; junction bases unmatched: 3. The CDR3 DNA follows: TGTGCCAGCAGCCAAGGATCAGGGGGCTACGAGCAGTACTTC. It is translated as CASSQGSGGYEQYF.

V and J are TRBV5-6 and TRBJ1-6, with D perhaps matching TRBD1 (5 bases). Germline V gene sequence: CDR1 SGHDT, CDR2 YYEEEE. V was shortened by 0 bases and J by 6 bases, with 13 bases between the two germline ends. The CDR3 loop spans 16 amino acids. Written as DNA, the CDR3 is TGTGCCAGCAGCTTGGCGGGGGGAGTGATTAATTCACCCCTCCACTTT. This sequence encodes CASSLAGGVINSPLHF. The full variable domain, rest sourced from reference TRBV5-6 and TRBJ1-6, is DAGVTQSPTHLIKTRGQQVTLRCSPKSGHDTVSWYQQALGQGPQFIFQYYEEEERQRGNFPDRFSGHQFPNYSSELNVNALLLGDSALYLCASSLAGGVINSPLHFGNGTRLTVT.

This clone came up a few times. The chain has TRBV7-2 and TRBJ2-2; 9 bases map to TRBD1. Germline V gene lookup returns CDR1 SGHTA and CDR2 FQGNSA. The V gene end was trimmed by 7 bases and the J gene end by 5 bases; junction bases not matched to a gene: 5. This CDR3 is 14 amino acids long. This chain's CDR3 is CASNGQGITGELFF. DNA of the CDR3: TGTGCCAGCAACGGACAGGGGATTACCGGGGAGCTGTTTTTT.

The chain employs TRBV28 and TRBJ2-7; TRBD2 aligns across 7 bases. With 6 bases clipped from V and 1 base from J, the junction kept 6 bases outside the gene matches. The CDR3 covers 14 residues. CDR1 and CDR2 from the germline V gene are MDHEN and SYDVKM. The CDR3 is CASSPGGSSYEQYF. The CDR3 region has the DNA TGTGCCAGCAGCCCGGGAGGATCTTCCTACGAGCAGTACTTC.

This clone appeared a few times. V gene TRBV11-2 combines with J gene TRBJ2-2; D is perhaps TRBD2 (6 bases). Germline V gene sequence: CDR1 SGHAT, CDR2 FQNNGV. V was trimmed by 5 bases and J by 5 bases, leaving 15 bases between them. The CDR3 has 15 residues. The CDR3 DNA reads TGTGCCAGCAGCCAGACGCGTCTAGCGACCGGGGAGCTGTTTTTT. It translates to CASSQTRLATGELFF.

The V gene is TRBV29-1, the J gene TRBJ2-1; 10 positions match TRBD2. Per the germline V gene, CDR1 is SQVTM and CDR2 is ANQGSEA. The CDR3 length is 17 residues. The ends lost 0 bases at V and 4 bases at J; junction bases unmatched: 9. The CDR3 spells CSVEDWRSGRAYNEQFF. The CDR3, as DNA: TGCAGCGTTGAAGATTGGCGGAGCGGGAGGGCTTACAATGAGCAGTTCTTC.

This clone came up a few times. This rearrangement joins TRBV5-6 to TRBJ1-1; D may be TRBD1 (6 bases). Germline values: CDR1 SGHDT, CDR2 YYEEEE. V was trimmed by 5 bases and J by 3 bases, leaving 11 bases between them. The CDR3 runs 13 residues. The CDR3 nucleotides read TGTGCCAGCAGACCCGCAGGGGACACTGAAGCTTTCTTT. This sequence encodes CASRPAGDTEAFF.